The source of this TCR beta chain is a study of T cells after yellow fever vaccination. From the 5' RACE reads, TCRdb called clonotypes with MiXCR, one entry per CDR3 protein. The profile shows roughly 240,000 distinct CDR3 sequences, around 6.7% of them singletons. Points from the study as a whole: Abundant clonotypes (contaminants from the bulk population) could be present in FACS-sorted repertoires.

Trimming took 5 bases from V and 4 from J; bases not matched to a gene: 11. The CDR3 runs to 15 residues. From germline, CDR1 is DFQATT and CDR2 SNEGSKA (reference sequence). As to this clonotype: Its antigen is unknown.

The source of this sequence is a man younger than 45 who received the YFV17D yellow fever vaccine. The V and J genes are TRBV20-1 and TRBJ2-3; 8 bases are shared with TRBD2. This sample comprised CD4+ T cells sorted from PBMCs, obtained on the day of the yellow fever booster vaccination. CDR3 sequence reads: CSAPLTSGHADTQYF. The DNA for the CDR3 is TGCAGTGCTCCCCTCACTAGCGGTCACGCAGATACGCAGTATTTT.